The 12 T cell receptor beta chains below come from one sample, sequenced in a study of breast tumors, draining lymph nodes, adjacent tissues. TCRdb ran MiXCR on the multiplex PCR reads and lists one entry per CDR3 protein. The table lists tens of thousands of distinct CDR3 sequences, 25% to 35% of them singletons, with over 6.5% in the top ten. The lymph nodes were axillary draining lymph nodes from breast cancer patients. The sequencing sample was made of axillary lymph node tissue. The receptor set was obtained from a female donor with breast cancer. Some clones in this sample may be carry-over from other donors' samples.

This chain uses TRBV2 with TRBJ1-4; maybe TRBD1 (5 bases). CDR1 SNHLY and CDR2 FYNNEI come from the germline V gene. V lost 4 bases and J lost 6, with 9 bases in between. The length of the CDR3 is 13 residues. CDR3 in amino acids: CASSADIDEKLFF. CDR3 DNA: TGTGCCAGCAGTGCGGACATAGATGAAAAACTGTTTTTT. The full variable domain, completed using reference TRBV2 and TRBJ1-4, is EPEVTQTPSHQVTQMGQEVILRCVPISNHLYFYWYRQILGQKVEFLVSFYNNEISEKSEIFDDQFSVERPDGSNFTLKIRSTKLEDSAMYFCASSADIDEKLFFGSGTQLSVL.

Many counts were recorded for this clonotype. The chain combines TRBV12-3 or TRBV12-4 with TRBJ2-1; 9 bases map to TRBD1. With V trimmed by 2 bases and J by 9 bases, 2 bases remained unmatched. The CDR3 consists of 13 residues. The DNA for the CDR3 is TGTGCCAGCAGTTTATGGACAGGGGTTGAGCAGTTCTTC. Translated: CASSLWTGVEQFF.

V gene TRBV5-1 combines with J gene TRBJ2-2; possibly TRBD1 for D (5 bases). CDR3 length: 15 residues. Trimming pared 6 bases from V and 0 bases from J, leaving 12 bases between. Looked up from germline, CDR1 is SGHRS and CDR2 is YFSETQ. The CDR3 DNA follows: TGCGCCAGCAACCAGGGCTGTGCGAACACCGGGGAGCTGTTTTTT. It specifies CASNQGCANTGELFF.

This clonotype was observed many times. The chain joins TRBV2 to TRBJ2-5, with D unresolved. The CDR3 sequence is 17 residues long. The V gene's germline CDR1 is SNHLY and CDR2 FYNNEI. V lost 1 base and J lost 0, with 15 bases in between. CDR3 DNA sequence: TGTGCCAGCAGTGAAGACGTAGGGATAAGGTACCAAGAGACCCAGTACTTC. Encoded protein: CASSEDVGIRYQETQYF. The full variable domain, its missing parts supplied by reference TRBV2 and TRBJ2-5, is EPEVTQTPSHQVTQMGQEVILRCVPISNHLYFYWYRQILGQKVEFLVSFYNNEISEKSEIFDDQFSVERPDGSNFTLKIRSTKLEDSAMYFCASSEDVGIRYQETQYFGPGTRLLVL.

Notes on this clonotype: A junction boundary mismatches the germline segment, possibly from a read error. The rearrangement uses TRBV9 and TRBJ1-3; TRBD1 might be the D (5 bases). CDR1 is SGDLS, CDR2 YYNGEE, per germline. This CDR3 contains 14 residues. This CDR3 reads CASNGAGTGNTIYF. The CDR3 DNA is TGTGCCAGCAACGGGGCCGGGACTGGAAACACCATATATTTC. Supplemented by reference TRBV9 and TRBJ1-3, the full variable domain reads DSGVTQTPKHLITATGQRVTLRCSPRSGDLSVYWYQQSLDQGLQFLIQYYNGEERAKGNILERFSAQQFPDLHSELNLSSLELGDSALYFCASNGAGTGNTIYFGEGSWLTVV.

This clonotype was recorded at least ten times. The chain recombines TRBV24-1 with TRBJ2-1; D call uncertain. The CDR3 sequence is 12 residues long. V dropped 3 bases and J dropped 6 bases, with 5 bases sitting between them. Germline V gene lookup returns CDR1 KGHDR and CDR2 SFDVKD. The CDR3 DNA is TGTGCCACCAGTGATGGGATCAATGAGCAGTTCTTC. As protein: CATSDGINEQFF.

Ten or more counts support this clonotype. This chain connects TRBV7-2 to TRBJ1-3; D may be TRBD1 (5 bases). The CDR3 sequence is 16 residues long. V lost 5 bases to trimming and J lost 0 bases, with 14 bases between them. Germline V lookup: CDR1 SGHTA, CDR2 FQGNSA. The CDR3 loop is CASSTYSGTSGNTIYF. The CDR3 region has the DNA TGTGCCAGCAGCACCTATTCCGGGACCTCTGGAAACACCATATATTTT.

This clonotype was seen at least ten times. The chain couples TRBV5-6 to TRBJ2-7; perhaps TRBD2 as D (5 bases). The CDR3 is made up of 16 amino acids. V shed 6 bases and J shed 6 bases, with 25 bases lying between them. In germline, CDR1 is SGHDT, CDR2 YYEEEE. The CDR3 DNA follows: TGTGCCAGCACTCCCCGCCGAGGAGGATTCACTAGCGAGCAGTACTTC. It encodes CASTPRRGGFTSEQYF.

The J gene is TRBJ1-4, the V gene TRBV7-9; unclear D gene. The ends were cut back, 5 bases at V and 7 bases at J, with 14 bases in the middle. CDR3 length: 14 residues. Germline loops: CDR1 SEHNR, CDR2 FQNEAQ (reference sequence). CDR3 nucleotides: TGTGCCAGCAGCACCCGGACCGGTGGTGAAAAACTGTTTTTT. Residues: CASSTRTGGEKLFF.

In its sample, this clonotype was seen many times. The chain links TRBV5-1 to TRBJ2-3, with D hard to call. Germline loops: CDR1 SGHRS, CDR2 YFSETQ. The CDR3 covers 16 residues. The V gene lost 0 bases and the J gene lost 3 bases, with 14 bases spanning the gap. The CDR3 region has the DNA TGCGCCAGCAGCTTGGTTTTTGATTCGGAAACAGATACGCAGTATTTT. It translates to CASSLVFDSETDTQYF.

This clonotype was seen repeatedly, ten times or more. Just one base apart from a much larger clone, this may be a read error. The chain uses TRBV5-6 and TRBJ1-2; a possible D gene is TRBD1 (6 bases). In germline, CDR1 is SGHDT, CDR2 YYEEEE. The V and J ends lost 4 bases and 5 bases respectively, with 15 bases between them. This CDR3 has 14 amino acids. The CDR3 DNA reads as TGTGCCAGCAGCCCCGCAGGGGCCAGTTATGGCTACACCTTC. Amino acid sequence: CASSPAGASYGYTF.

The chain uses TRBV29-1 and TRBJ2-2; 10 bases are a match to TRBD2. This CDR3 is built from 16 residues. Trimming removed 5 bases from V and 6 bases from J; junction bases left unmatched: 12. Germline CDR1 and CDR2: SQVTM and ANQGSEA. The CDR3 protein is CSVMLAGGRGAGELFF. DNA for the CDR3: TGCAGCGTTATGTTAGCGGGAGGACGTGGTGCCGGGGAGCTGTTTTTT.